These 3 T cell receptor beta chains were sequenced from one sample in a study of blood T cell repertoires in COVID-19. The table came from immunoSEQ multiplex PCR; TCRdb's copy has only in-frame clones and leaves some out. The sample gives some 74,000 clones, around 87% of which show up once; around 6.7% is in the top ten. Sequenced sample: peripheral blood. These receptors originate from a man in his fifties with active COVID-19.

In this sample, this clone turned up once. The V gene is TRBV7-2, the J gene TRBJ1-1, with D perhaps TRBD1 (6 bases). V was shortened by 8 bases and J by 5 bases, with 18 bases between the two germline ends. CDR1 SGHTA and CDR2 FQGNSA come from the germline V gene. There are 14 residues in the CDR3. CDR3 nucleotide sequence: TGTGCCAGCTGGGGGCCTGGGATGGGTACTGAAGCTTTCTTT. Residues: CASWGPGMGTEAFF.

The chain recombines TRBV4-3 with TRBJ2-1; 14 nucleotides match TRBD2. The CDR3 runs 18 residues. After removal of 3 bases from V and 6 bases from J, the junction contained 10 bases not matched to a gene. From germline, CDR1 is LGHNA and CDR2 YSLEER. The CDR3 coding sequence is TGCGCCAGCAGCCAGGGGACTAGCGGGGGAACCCTCCCCAATGAGCAGTTCTTC. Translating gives CASSQGTSGGTLPNEQFF.

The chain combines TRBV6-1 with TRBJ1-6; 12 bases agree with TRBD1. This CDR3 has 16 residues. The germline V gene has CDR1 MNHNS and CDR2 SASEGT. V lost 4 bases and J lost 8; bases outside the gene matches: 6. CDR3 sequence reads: CASSARDRGPDSPLHF. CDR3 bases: TGTGCCAGCAGTGCAAGGGACAGGGGGCCCGATTCACCCCTCCACTTT.